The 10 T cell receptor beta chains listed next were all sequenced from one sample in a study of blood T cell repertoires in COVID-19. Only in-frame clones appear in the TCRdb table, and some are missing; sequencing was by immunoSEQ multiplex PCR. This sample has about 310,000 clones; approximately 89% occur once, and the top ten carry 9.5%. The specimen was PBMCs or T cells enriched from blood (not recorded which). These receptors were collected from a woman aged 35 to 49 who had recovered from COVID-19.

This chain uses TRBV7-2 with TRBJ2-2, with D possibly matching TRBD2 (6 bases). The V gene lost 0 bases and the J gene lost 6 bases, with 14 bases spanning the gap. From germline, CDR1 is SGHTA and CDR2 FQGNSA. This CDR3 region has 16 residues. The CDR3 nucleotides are TGTGCCAGCAGCTTAGCCGGGCGGGGTAGCGCCGGGGAGCTGTTTTTT. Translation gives CASSLAGRGSAGELFF.

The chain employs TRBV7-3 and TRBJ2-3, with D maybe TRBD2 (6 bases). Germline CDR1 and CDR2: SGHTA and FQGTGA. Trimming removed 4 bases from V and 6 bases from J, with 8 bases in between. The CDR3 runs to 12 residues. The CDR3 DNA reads TGTGCCAGCAGCTATAGCGGCGATACGCAGTATTTT. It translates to CASSYSGDTQYF.

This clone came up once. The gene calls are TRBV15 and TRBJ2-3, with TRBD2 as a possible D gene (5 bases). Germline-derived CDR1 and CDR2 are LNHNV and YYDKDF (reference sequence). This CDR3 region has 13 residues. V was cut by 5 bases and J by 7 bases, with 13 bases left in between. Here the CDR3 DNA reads TGTGCCACCAGCGAAAGACTACCCAATACGCAGTATTTT. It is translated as CATSERLPNTQYF. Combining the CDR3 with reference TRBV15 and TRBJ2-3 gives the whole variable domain DAMVIQNPRYQVTQFGKPVTLSCSQTLNHNVMYWYQQKSSQAPKLLFHYYDKDFNNEADTPDNFQSRRPNTSFCFLDIRSPGLGDTAMYLCATSERLPNTQYFGPGTRLTVL.

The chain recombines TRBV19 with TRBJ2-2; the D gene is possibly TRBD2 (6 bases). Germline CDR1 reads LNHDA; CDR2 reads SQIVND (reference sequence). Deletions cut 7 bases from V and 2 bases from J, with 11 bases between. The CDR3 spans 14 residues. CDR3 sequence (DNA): TGTGCCAGTAAGGGACTGATAAACACCGGGGAGCTGTTTTTT. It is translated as CASKGLINTGELFF.

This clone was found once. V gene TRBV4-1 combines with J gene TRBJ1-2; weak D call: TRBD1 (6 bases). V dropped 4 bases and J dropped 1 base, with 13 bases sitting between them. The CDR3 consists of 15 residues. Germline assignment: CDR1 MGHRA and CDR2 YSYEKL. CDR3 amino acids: CASSPPDRINYGYTF. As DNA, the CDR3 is TGCGCCAGCAGCCCACCTGACAGGATTAACTATGGCTACACCTTC.

The CDR3 spells CASNLPIRDPDALQETQYF. In nucleotides, the CDR3 is TGTGCCAGCAACCTACCTATCAGGGATCCCGATGCATTACAAGAGACCCAGTACTTC. The chain uses TRBV27 and TRBJ2-5; tentatively, D is TRBD1 (5 bases). The length of the CDR3 is 19 residues. The germline V and J ends were trimmed by 7 bases and 2 bases, with 29 bases remaining between them. The V gene's germline CDR1 is MNHEY and CDR2 SMNVEV (reference sequence).

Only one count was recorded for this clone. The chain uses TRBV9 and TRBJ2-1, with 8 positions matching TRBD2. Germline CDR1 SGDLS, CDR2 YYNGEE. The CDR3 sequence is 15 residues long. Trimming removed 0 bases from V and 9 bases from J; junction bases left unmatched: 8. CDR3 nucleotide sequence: TGTGCCAGCAGCGTAGAGCCCAGCGGGAGATTTGAGCAGTTCTTC. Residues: CASSVEPSGRFEQFF.

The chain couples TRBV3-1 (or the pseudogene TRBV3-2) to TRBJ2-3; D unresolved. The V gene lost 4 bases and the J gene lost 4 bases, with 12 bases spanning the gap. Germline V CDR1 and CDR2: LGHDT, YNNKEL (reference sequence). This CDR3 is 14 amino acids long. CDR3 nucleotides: TGTGCCAGCAGCCGCGACCAAGGAGCAGATACGCAGTATTTT. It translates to CASSRDQGADTQYF.

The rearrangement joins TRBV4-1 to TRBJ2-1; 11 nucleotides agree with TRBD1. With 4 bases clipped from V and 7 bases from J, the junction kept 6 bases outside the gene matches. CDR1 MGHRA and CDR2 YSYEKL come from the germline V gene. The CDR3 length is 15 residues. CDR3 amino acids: CASSPGQGATNEQFF. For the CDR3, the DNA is TGCGCCAGCAGCCCCGGACAGGGGGCCACAAATGAGCAGTTCTTC.

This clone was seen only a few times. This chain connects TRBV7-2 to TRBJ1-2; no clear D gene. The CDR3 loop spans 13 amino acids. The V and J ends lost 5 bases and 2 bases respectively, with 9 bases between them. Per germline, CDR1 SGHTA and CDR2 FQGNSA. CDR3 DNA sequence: TGTGCCAGCAGCCAATCCGAGAACTATGGCTACACCTTC. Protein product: CASSQSENYGYTF.